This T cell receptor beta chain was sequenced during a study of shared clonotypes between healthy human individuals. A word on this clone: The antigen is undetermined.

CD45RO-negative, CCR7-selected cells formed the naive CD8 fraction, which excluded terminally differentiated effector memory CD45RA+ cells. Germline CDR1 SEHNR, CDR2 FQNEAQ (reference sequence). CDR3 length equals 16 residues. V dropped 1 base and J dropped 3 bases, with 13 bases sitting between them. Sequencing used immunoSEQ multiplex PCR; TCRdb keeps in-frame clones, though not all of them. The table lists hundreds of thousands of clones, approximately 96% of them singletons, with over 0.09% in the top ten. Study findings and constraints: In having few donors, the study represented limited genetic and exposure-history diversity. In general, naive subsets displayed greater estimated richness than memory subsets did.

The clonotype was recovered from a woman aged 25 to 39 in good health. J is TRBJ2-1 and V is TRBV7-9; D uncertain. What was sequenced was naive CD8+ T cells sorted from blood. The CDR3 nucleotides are TGTGCCAGCAGCTTAGGGTGGGCGCCCGTCTACAATGAGCAGTTCTTC. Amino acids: CASSLGWAPVYNEQFF. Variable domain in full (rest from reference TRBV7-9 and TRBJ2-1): DTGVSQNPRHKITKRGQNVTFRCDPISEHNRLYWYRQTLGQGPEFLTYFQNEAQLEKSRLLSDRFSAERPKGSFSTLEIQRTEQGDSAMYLCASSLGWAPVYNEQFFGPGTRLTVL.